These T cell receptor beta chains were read from a single sample in a study of T-cell memory formation after mild COVID-19. A single record per CDR3 protein comes from TCRdb applying MiXCR to the 5' RACE reads. The sample holds 550,000 to 600,000 distinct CDR3 sequences, about a fifth seen once. Sequencing was carried out using PBMCs or a T cell subset sorted from them (not recorded which). All receptors come from an adult woman who had mild COVID-19 (a few samples of this study predate the infection). Cell type and time point are not known. Both conserved end residues are part of each CDR3. The D gene is left open where the match is weak. The size entry is marked missing in some rows and otherwise reads once, few, many or a size class.

v_gene	abundance	d_gene	j_gene	CDR3nt	CDR3aa
TRBV5-1	many	NA	TRBJ2-7	TGCGCCAGCAGCTCACAGGGAGGCTACGAGCAGTACTTC	CASSSQGGYEQYF
TRBV30	NA	NA	TRBJ2-3	TGTGCCTGGAGTGTATTCGGGGGATCTAGCACAGATACGCAGTATTTT	CAWSVFGGSSTDTQYF
TRBV5-1	NA	NA	TRBJ1-5	TGCGCCAGCAGCCTACTACCGGTCGCTAACGGCAATCAGCCCCAGCATTTT	CASSLLPVANGNQPQHF
TRBV10-3	NA	TRBD1	TRBJ1-1	TGTGCCATCAGTGTTAATGGACAGGCCCGCTCGGAGGCTTTCTTT	CAISVNGQARSEAFF
TRBV19	NA	NA	TRBJ1-2	TGTGCCAGTAGTCCGATACAGAATTCTAACTATGGCTACACCTTC	CASSPIQNSNYGYTF
TRBV6-6	NA	TRBD1	TRBJ1-2	TGTGCCAGCAGTTCCCCGGACAGGTACTATGGCTACACCTTC	CASSSPDRYYGYTF
TRBV5-5	many	NA	TRBJ1-1	TGTGCCAGCAGCCCCCCCGGGACGGTGAACACTGAAGCTTTCTTT	CASSPPGTVNTEAFF
TRBV12-3/TRBV12-4	NA	TRBD1	TRBJ1-2	TGTGCCAGCAACCCCAGGGCGACAGGGGGCAGCGGTGGCTACACCTTC	CASNPRATGGSGGYTF
TRBV20-1	NA	NA	TRBJ2-5	TGCAGTGCTCCCCGGACAGAACAAGAGACCCAGTACTTC	CSAPRTEQETQYF
TRBV3-1	few	TRBD2	TRBJ2-5	TGTGCCAGCAGCCAAGCCCGTGGGACTAGCGGGTTGGAGACCCAGTACTTC	CASSQARGTSGLETQYF
TRBV24-1	NA	TRBD1	TRBJ2-7	TGTGCCACCAGCGTGGGACAGGGGGGGTACGAGCAGTACTTC	CATSVGQGGYEQYF
TRBV5-5	few	NA	TRBJ2-2	TGTGCCAGCAGCGCCGACGGAGAGGAAACCGGGGAGCTGTTTTTT	CASSADGEETGELFF
TRBV3-1	NA	TRBD2	TRBJ2-4	TGTGCCAGCAGTCTTACGGGAGGGGGAGCCAAAAACATTCAGTACTTC	CASSLTGGGAKNIQYF
TRBV20-1	NA	TRBD2	TRBJ2-5	TGCGGCGGGCGGGGGGGCCTGCAGACCCAGTACTTC	CGGRGGLQTQYF
TRBV29-1	NA	NA	TRBJ2-1	TGCAGCGTGATTGACTGGCACAATGAGCAGTTCTTC	CSVIDWHNEQFF
TRBV12-3/TRBV12-4	NA	TRBD1	TRBJ2-3	TGTGCCAGCAGCCGGGACAGGGCGGGAGATACGCAGTATTTT	CASSRDRAGDTQYF
TRBV7-2	few	NA	TRBJ1-1	TGTGCCAGCAGACTAGCGCCCGGCCAGGGGACTGAAGCTTTCTTT	CASRLAPGQGTEAFF
TRBV5-6	NA	TRBD1	TRBJ2-3	TGTGCCAGCAGCTTGGCCGCCGGGACAGGGGCGACAGATACGCAGTATTTT	CASSLAAGTGATDTQYF
TRBV7-6	NA	TRBD1	TRBJ2-7	TGTGCCAGCAGCCCAATACAGGGGGGCGAGCAGTACTTC	CASSPIQGGEQYF
TRBV7-3	few	NA	TRBJ1-1	TGTGCCAGCAGGGGGGGGAGCACTGAAGCTTTCTTT	CASRGGSTEAFF
TRBV7-9	few	TRBD1	TRBJ2-2	TGTGCCAGCAGCTTAGCCCAACCGACAGGGGCCGGGGAGCTGTTTTTT	CASSLAQPTGAGELFF
TRBV27	many	TRBD2	TRBJ2-7	TGTGCCAGCAGTATTAGCGGGAGTCAGAACGAGCAGTACTTC	CASSISGSQNEQYF
TRBV14	once	NA	TRBJ1-2	TGTGCCAGCAGCCAAGATTCTATTTACGGGCTACAGGCAAACTATGGCTACACCTTC	CASSQDSIYGLQANYGYTF
TRBV6-5	NA	TRBD1	TRBJ1-1	TGTGCCAGCAGTTACTCGAACAGGGGACACACTGAAGCTTTCTTT	CASSYSNRGHTEAFF
TRBV10-3	few	TRBD2	TRBJ2-7	TGTGCCATCAGTGAGGTCGAGCGGGACTCCTACGAGCAGTACTTC	CAISEVERDSYEQYF
TRBV27	NA	NA	TRBJ2-4	TGTGCCAGCAGTTCGTATCCGATCTACCCCCTCGGGCAGAAGGCCAAAAACATTCAGTACTTC	CASSSYPIYPLGQKAKNIQYF
TRBV7-8	NA	TRBD1	TRBJ2-2	TGTGCCAGCAGCTTTCCTCGTGGACAGGTCGGGGAGCTGTTTTTT	CASSFPRGQVGELFF
TRBV7-2	many	TRBD2	TRBJ2-5	TGTGCCAGCAGCTTACAAGTGACTAGCGGACACCAAGAGACCCAGTACTTC	CASSLQVTSGHQETQYF
TRBV4-1	few	NA	TRBJ2-7	TGCGCCAGCAGCCAAGAGGGGGCACCTACAATCTACGAGCAGTACTTC	CASSQEGAPTIYEQYF